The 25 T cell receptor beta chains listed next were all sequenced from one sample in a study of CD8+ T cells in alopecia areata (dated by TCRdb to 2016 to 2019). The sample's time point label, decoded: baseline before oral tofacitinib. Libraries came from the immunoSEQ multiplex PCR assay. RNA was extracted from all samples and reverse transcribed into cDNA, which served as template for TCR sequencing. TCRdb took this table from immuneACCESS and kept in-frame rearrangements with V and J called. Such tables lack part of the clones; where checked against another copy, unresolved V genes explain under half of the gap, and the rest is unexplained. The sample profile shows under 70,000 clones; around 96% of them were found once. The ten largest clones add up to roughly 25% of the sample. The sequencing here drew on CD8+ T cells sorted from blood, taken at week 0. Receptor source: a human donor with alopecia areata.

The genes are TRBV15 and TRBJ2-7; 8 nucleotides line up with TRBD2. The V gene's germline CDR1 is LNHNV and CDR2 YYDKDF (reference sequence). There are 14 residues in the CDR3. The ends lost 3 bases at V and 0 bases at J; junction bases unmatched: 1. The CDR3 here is CATSSAGGSYEQYF. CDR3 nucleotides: TGTGCCACCAGCAGTGCGGGGGGCTCCTACGAGCAGTACTTC. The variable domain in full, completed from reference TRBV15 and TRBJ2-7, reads DAMVIQNPRYQVTQFGKPVTLSCSQTLNHNVMYWYQQKSSQAPKLLFHYYDKDFNNEADTPDNFQSRRPNTSFCFLDIRSPGLGDTAMYLCATSSAGGSYEQYFGPGTRLTVT.

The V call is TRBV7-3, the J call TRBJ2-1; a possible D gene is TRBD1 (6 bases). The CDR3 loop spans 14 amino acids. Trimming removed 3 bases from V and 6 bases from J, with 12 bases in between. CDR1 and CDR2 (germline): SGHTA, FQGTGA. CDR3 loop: CASSLGQPPNEQFF. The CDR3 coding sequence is TGTGCCAGCAGCTTGGGACAACCTCCCAATGAGCAGTTCTTC.

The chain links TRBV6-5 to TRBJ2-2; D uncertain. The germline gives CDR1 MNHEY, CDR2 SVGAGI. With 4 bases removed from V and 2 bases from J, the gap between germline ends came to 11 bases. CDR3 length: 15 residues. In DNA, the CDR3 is TGTGCCAGCAGTTCCTTAAGTTTAAACACCGGGGAGCTGTTTTTT. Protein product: CASSSLSLNTGELFF.

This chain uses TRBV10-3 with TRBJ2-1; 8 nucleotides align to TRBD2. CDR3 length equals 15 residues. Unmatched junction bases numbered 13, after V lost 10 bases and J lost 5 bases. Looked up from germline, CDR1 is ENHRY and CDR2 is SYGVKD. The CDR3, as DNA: TGTGCCACATACGGAAGCGGGGGATCAAACAATGAGCAGTTCTTC. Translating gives CATYGSGGSNNEQFF.

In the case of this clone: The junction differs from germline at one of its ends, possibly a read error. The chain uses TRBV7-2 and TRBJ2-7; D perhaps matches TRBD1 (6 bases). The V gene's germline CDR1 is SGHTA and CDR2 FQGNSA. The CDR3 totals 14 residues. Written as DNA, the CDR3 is TGTGCCAGCAGCCCGGACAGTTACACCTACGGGCAGTACTTC. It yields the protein CASSPDSYTYGQYF.

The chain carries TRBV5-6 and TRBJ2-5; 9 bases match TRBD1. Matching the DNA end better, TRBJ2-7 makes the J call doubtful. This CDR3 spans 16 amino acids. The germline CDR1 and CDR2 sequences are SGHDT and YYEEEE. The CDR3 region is CASSLGQGVGVYEQYF. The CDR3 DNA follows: TGTGCCAGCAGCTTGGGACAGGGGGTCGGAGTCTACGAGCAGTACTTC.

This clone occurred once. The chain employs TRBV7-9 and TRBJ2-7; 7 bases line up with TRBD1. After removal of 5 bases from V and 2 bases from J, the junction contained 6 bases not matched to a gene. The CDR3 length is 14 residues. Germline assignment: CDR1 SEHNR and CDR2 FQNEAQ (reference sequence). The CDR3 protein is CASSGTGDAYEQYF. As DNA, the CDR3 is TGTGCCAGCAGCGGAACAGGGGATGCCTACGAGCAGTACTTC.

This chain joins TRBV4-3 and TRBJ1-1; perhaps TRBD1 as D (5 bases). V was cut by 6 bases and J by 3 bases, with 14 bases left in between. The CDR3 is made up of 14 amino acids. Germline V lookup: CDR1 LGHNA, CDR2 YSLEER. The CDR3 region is CASSRDWGDTEAFF. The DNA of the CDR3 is TGCGCCAGCAGTCGCGATTGGGGGGACACTGAAGCTTTCTTT.

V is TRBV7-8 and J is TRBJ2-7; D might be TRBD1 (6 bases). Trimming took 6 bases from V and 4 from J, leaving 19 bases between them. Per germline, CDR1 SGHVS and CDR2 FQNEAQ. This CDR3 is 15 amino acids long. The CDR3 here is CASSFRDTPAYEQYF. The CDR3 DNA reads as TGTGCCAGCAGTTTTAGGGACACCCCAGCGTACGAGCAGTACTTC.

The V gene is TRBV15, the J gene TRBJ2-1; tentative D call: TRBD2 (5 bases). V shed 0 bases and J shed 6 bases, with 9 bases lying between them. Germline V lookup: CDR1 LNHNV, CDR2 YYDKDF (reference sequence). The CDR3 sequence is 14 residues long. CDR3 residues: CATSRERGSNEQFF. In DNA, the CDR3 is TGTGCCACCAGCAGAGAGCGAGGGAGCAATGAGCAGTTCTTC.

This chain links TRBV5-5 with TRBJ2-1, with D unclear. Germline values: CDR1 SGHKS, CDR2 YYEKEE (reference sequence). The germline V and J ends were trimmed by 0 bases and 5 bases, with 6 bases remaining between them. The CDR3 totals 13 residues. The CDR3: CASSLVQDNEQFF. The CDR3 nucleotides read TGTGCCAGCAGCTTGGTGCAGGACAATGAGCAGTTCTTC.

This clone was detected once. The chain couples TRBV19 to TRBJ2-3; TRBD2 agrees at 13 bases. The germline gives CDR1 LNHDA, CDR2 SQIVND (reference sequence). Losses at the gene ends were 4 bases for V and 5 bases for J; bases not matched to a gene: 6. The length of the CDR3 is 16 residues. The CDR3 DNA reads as TGTGCCAGTAGTACCTGGACTAGCGGGGGTGAAGATACGCAGTATTTT. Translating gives CASSTWTSGGEDTQYF.

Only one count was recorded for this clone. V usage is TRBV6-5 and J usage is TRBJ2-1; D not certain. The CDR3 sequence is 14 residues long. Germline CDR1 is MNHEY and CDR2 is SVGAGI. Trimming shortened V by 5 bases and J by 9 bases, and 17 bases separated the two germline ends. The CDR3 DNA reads TGTGCCAGCAGTCCCTCAGCCCCCGATCGTGAGCAGTTCTTC. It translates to CASSPSAPDREQFF.

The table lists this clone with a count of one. The CDR3 loop is CASSPGQGAPRGTEAFF. The CDR3 DNA reads TGCGCCAGCAGCCCGGGACAGGGGGCCCCAAGAGGCACTGAAGCTTTCTTT. The chain has TRBV5-1 and TRBJ1-1; TRBD1 agrees at 12 bases. V gave up 4 bases and J gave up 4 bases; unmatched junction bases: 11. The CDR3 contains 17 residues. From germline, CDR1 is SGHRS and CDR2 YFSETQ.

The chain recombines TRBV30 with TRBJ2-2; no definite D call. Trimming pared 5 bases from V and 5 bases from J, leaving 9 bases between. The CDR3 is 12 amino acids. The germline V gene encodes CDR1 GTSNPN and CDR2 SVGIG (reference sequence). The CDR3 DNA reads TGTGCCTGGGCCCCAGTTACCGGGGAGCTGTTTTTT. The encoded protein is CAWAPVTGELFF.

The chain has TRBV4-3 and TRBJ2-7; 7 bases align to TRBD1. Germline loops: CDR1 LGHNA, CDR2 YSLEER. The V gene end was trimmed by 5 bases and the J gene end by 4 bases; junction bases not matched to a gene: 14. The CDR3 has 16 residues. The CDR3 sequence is CASSSHQGQEAYEQYF. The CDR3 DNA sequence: TGCGCCAGCAGCTCCCACCAAGGACAGGAGGCTTACGAGCAGTACTTC.

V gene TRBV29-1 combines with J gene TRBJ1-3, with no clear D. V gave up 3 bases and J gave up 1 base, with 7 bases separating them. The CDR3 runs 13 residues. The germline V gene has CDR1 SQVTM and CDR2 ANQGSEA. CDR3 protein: CSVEVGSGNTIYF. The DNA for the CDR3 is TGCAGCGTTGAGGTGGGATCTGGAAACACCATATATTTT.

The CDR3 bases are TGTGCCAGCAGCTTAGAGGTTGAGACCCAGTACTTC. Its protein product is CASSLEVETQYF. This chain connects TRBV13 to TRBJ2-5; D is undetermined. Between the trimmed V and J ends, which lost 1 base and 5 bases, there was a span of 5 bases. The CDR3 loop spans 12 amino acids. Germline CDR1 reads PRHDT; CDR2 reads FYEKMQ (reference sequence).

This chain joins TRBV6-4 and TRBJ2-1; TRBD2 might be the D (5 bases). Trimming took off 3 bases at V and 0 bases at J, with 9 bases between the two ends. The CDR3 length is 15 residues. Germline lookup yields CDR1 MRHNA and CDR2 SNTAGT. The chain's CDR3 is CASSDSVSSYNEQFF. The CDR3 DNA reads TGTGCCAGCAGTGATAGCGTCTCCTCCTACAATGAGCAGTTCTTC.

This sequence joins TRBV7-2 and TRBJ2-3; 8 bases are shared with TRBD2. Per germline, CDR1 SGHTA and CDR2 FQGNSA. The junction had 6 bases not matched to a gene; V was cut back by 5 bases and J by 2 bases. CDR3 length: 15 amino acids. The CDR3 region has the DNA TGTGCCAGCAGCCCCAGCGGGGGCCACACAGATACGCAGTATTTT. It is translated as CASSPSGGHTDTQYF.

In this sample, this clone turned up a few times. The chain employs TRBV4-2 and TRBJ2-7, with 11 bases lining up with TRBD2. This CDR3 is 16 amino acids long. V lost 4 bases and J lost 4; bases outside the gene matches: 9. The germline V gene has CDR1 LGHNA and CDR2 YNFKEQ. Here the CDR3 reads CASSRESSGGPYEQYF. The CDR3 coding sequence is TGTGCCAGCAGCCGAGAGTCTAGCGGGGGGCCTTACGAGCAGTACTTC.

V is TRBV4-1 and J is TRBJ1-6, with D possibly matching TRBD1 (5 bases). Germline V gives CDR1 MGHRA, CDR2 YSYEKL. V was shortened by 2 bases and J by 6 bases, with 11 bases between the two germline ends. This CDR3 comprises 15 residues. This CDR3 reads CASSQLAGGNSPLHF. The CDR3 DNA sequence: TGCGCCAGCAGCCAACTGGCGGGGGGTAATTCACCCCTCCACTTT.

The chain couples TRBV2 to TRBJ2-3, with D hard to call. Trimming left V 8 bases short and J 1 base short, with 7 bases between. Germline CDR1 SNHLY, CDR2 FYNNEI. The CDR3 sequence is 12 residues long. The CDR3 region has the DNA TGTGCCAGCGGTCGACGCACAGATACGCAGTATTTT. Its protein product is CASGRRTDTQYF.

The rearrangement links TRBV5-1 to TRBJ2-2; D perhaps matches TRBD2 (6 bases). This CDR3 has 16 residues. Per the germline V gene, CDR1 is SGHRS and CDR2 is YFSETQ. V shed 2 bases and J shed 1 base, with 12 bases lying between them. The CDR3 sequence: CASSFSQRVNTGELFF. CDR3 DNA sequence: TGCGCCAGCAGCTTTAGCCAGCGGGTGAACACCGGGGAGCTGTTTTTT.

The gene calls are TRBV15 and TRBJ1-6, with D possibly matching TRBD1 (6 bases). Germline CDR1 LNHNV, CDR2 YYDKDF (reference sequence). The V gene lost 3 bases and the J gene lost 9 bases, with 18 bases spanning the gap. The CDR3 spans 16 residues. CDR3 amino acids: CATSSLTRGGGSPLHF. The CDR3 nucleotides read TGTGCCACCAGCAGCCTCACAAGGGGGGGCGGTTCACCCCTCCACTTT.